This entry features one T cell receptor (beta chain) sequence. The record originates from a study of blood T cell repertoires in COVID-19. Background on the study: Sources were T cells, B-cell-depleted T cells, or PBMCs; the material itself was cDNA or gDNA.

Per the study methods: Scientists estimated how many nucleated cells there were by amplifying reference gene primers. Repertoires were generated with immunoSEQ multiplex PCR, while TCRdb's copy carries only in-frame clones and drops some. V, J and clone size are taken as reported in that table, and D and trimming were inferred from the DNA itself. The table records about 140,000 clones, over 80% of them present only once. The CDR3 has 17 amino acids. After removal of 3 bases from V and 4 bases from J, the junction contained 10 bases not matched to a gene. Germline V lookup: CDR1 SGHRS, CDR2 YFSETQ. Sequencing was performed on peripheral blood. The gene calls are TRBV5-1 and TRBJ2-3; the match to TRBD2 covers 11 bases. This clonotype was sampled from a man aged 50 to 59 with active COVID-19. CDR3 residues: CASSSAAGLAAPDTQYF. CDR3 bases: TGCGCCAGCAGCTCCGCCGCGGGACTAGCGGCCCCAGATACGCAGTATTTT. The whole variable domain, filled in from reference TRBV5-1 and TRBJ2-3, reads KAGVTQTPRYLIKTRGQQVTLSCSPISGHRSVSWYQQTPGQGLQFLFEYFSETQRNKGNFPGRFSGRQFSNSRSEMNVSTLELGDSALYLCASSSAAGLAAPDTQYFGPGTRLTVL.